This T cell receptor (beta chain) derives from a study of technical replicates of blood from several donors (dated by TCRdb to between 2016 and 2019). The library was obtained by the immunoSEQ multiplex PCR assay. In TCRdb, the immuneACCESS table is reduced to in-frame sequences with V and J assigned. These tables do not hold every clone; where another copy was compared, an unresolved V gene accounts for under half, and the others remain unexplained. This sample lists tens of thousands of clones; 90% to 96% were detected once. More than 0.35% of the sample comes from the top ten. About this clone itself: The antigen it recognizes is unknown. Nothing much larger sits one base from this clone, and base qualities are not available.

Sequences ENHRY (CDR1) and SYGVKD (CDR2) are obtained from the germline V gene. From V the trimming removes 4 bases and from J it removes 6 bases, while the gene matches leave 10 bases of the junction unaccounted for. Spanning cysteine to phenylalanine, the CDR3 consists of 16 amino acids. The read is trimmed to its CDR3 DNA, 48 bases read in frame from base 1. The chain couples TRBV10-3 to TRBJ1-1; 11 middle bases align to TRBD1. The sequenced sample was T cells isolated from PBMCs. This clonotype originated in a human donor in good health. For the CDR3, the sequence is CAISVHGQGAGAEAFF. The sequence in DNA is TGTGCCATCAGTGTCCATGGACAGGGGGCCGGAGCTGAAGCTTTCTTT.